Listed below are T cell receptor beta chains from one sample, sequenced in a study of cytomegalovirus exposure and HLA in healthy donors. Profiling relied on immunoSEQ multiplex PCR, and the TCRdb table lists in-frame clones only, not all of them. The sample contains around 130,000 clones, approximately 67% of which appear only once. The sample taken for sequencing was PBMCs. Receptors originate from a man aged 18 to 30 in good health and CMV-seronegative. CDR3s include the opening cysteine and the closing phenylalanine or tryptophan. The order of the fields is V gene, clone size, J gene, D gene, CDR3 DNA, CDR3 protein. D genes are given only for firm matches. Size tells how often a clone was seen (once, few, many) or the class of an expanded clone, and some rows leave it out.

>TRBV6-5|-|TRBJ1-5|-
TGTGCCAGCAGTCCCCAGGGCAGGGATCAGCCCCAGCATTTT
CASSPQGRDQPQHF
>TRBV30|-|TRBJ2-1|TRBD2
TGTGCCTGGAGTGTAAGCGGGGGGGCGGTTTTGGAGCAGTTCTTC
CAWSVSGGAVLEQFF
>TRBV7-9|few|TRBJ1-2|-
TGTGCCAGCAGCTCCCCAGGGGCGAACTATGGCTACACCTTC
CASSSPGANYGYTF
>TRBV28|-|TRBJ2-5|TRBD1
TGTGCCAGCAGCAGGAACAGGGGGAAGGATCAAGAGACCCAGTACTTC
CASSRNRGKDQETQYF
>TRBV19|-|TRBJ1-1|TRBD1
TGTGCCAGTAACATCAGCCGGGACAGAGGAAAAATGAACACTGAAGCTTTCTTT
CASNISRDRGKMNTEAFF
>TRBV5-1|-|TRBJ1-1|-
TGCGCCAGCAGCTTTCTCGGAGTCGGGGAGACTGAAGCTTTCTTT
CASSFLGVGETEAFF
>TRBV9|-|TRBJ2-1|TRBD2
TGTGCCAGCAGCGTGACTAGCGGGGGCCTTCCAGGGTCCTACAATGAGCAGTTCTTC
CASSVTSGGLPGSYNEQFF
>TRBV29-1|-|TRBJ1-2|TRBD1
TGCAGCGCAAGAGGGACAGGGGATAACTATGGCTACACCTTC
CSARGTGDNYGYTF
>TRBV25-1|-|TRBJ1-5|-
TGTGCCAGCAGTGAAAACAGGTTGGGCAATCAGCCCCAGCATTTT
CASSENRLGNQPQHF
>TRBV6-1|-|TRBJ2-5|-
TGTGCCAGCAGTGAATCCCCAGGCAGCCAAGAGACCCAGTACTTC
CASSESPGSQETQYF
>TRBV30|-|TRBJ1-1|-
TGTGCCTGGAGCGGGGGGAGCACTGAAGCTTTCTTT
CAWSGGSTEAFF
>TRBV28|few|TRBJ1-2|TRBD1
TGTGCCAGCAGTCGACAGGGGGCAAATGGCTACACCTTC
CASSRQGANGYTF
>TRBV5-1|-|TRBJ1-5|-
TGCGCCAGCAGCTTGGAAGACAGCCTCAATCAGCCCCAGCATTTT
CASSLEDSLNQPQHF
>TRBV6-5|-|TRBJ2-3|-
TGTGCCAGCAGCCGACAGTTTAGCACAGATACGCAGTATTTT
CASSRQFSTDTQYF
>TRBV10-2|-|TRBJ2-5|TRBD2
TGCGCCAGCAGTGTAATAGCGGGAGCGTTCACAGAGACCCAGTACTTC
CASSVIAGAFTETQYF
>TRBV10-3|-|TRBJ2-7|-
TGTGCCATCGGCCCCCAAGACACGTACTCCTACGAGCAGTACTTC
CAIGPQDTYSYEQYF
>TRBV19|-|TRBJ1-5|-
TGTGCCAGTAGTATAGTGTACAGGGTAGCAAATCAGCCCCAGCATTTT
CASSIVYRVANQPQHF
>TRBV28|few|TRBJ1-5|TRBD1
TGTGCCAGCAGTTACAACAGGGGGCAGGGACAGCCCCAGCATTTT
CASSYNRGQGQPQHF
>TRBV10-3|few|TRBJ2-3|-
TGTGCCATCCAACCTGGCAACCTGATAAACACAGATACGCAGTATTTT
CAIQPGNLINTDTQYF
>TRBV7-7|few|TRBJ2-3|-
TGTGCCAGCAGCTCCCAAATGGGGGCGGATACGCAGTATTTT
CASSSQMGADTQYF
>TRBV27|-|TRBJ2-3|TRBD2
TGTGCCCGCAGTGCTCTCCAGGGAGGGTTTAAAAATACGCAGTATTTT
CARSALQGGFKNTQYF
>TRBV5-8|-|TRBJ2-7|-
TGTGCCAGCAGCTTCCGGGACACCTTATCCTCCTACGAGCAGTACTTC
CASSFRDTLSSYEQYF
>TRBV7-9|-|TRBJ2-1|TRBD1
TGTGCCAGCAGCTCCCAGGGACAGCTATTATACAATGAGCAGTTCTTC
CASSSQGQLLYNEQFF
>TRBV7-7|-|TRBJ1-2|TRBD1
TGTGCCAGCAGCTTAGGTCATGGACAGGGGGCAAGTGGCTACACCTTC
CASSLGHGQGASGYTF
>TRBV13|-|TRBJ1-2|-
TGTGCCAGCAGCTCCCCCGCTGAGCGTGGCTACACCTTC
CASSSPAERGYTF
>TRBV7-8|-|TRBJ1-4|-
TGTGCCAGCAGCCCTCGGTTACAGGATGAAAAACTGTTTTTT
CASSPRLQDEKLFF
>TRBV7-9|-|TRBJ2-5|-
TGTGCCAGCAGCTTAAGGACTAACCAAGAGACCCAGTACTTC
CASSLRTNQETQYF